This T cell receptor (beta chain) was obtained from a study of cytomegalovirus exposure and HLA in healthy donors. Study-level information: An earlier analysis identified 120 million or so unique TCR beta sequences in approximately 190 million T cells. Study-wide results and limits: Prediction of most subjects' HLA-A and HLA-B alleles by TCR beta sequences was reportedly accurate. When a later analysis compared HLA-associated TCR beta chains with equally common others, the HLA-associated chains turned out to be more clonally expanded and to have lower generation probabilities.

The CDR3 spans 15 residues. CDR1 and CDR2 from the germline V gene are SEHNR and FQNEAQ (reference sequence). The V gene end was trimmed by 5 bases and the J gene end by 8 bases; junction bases not matched to a gene: 12. PCR involved 60 Vbeta and 13 Jbeta primers. Profiled with immunoSEQ multiplex PCR; TCRdb holds only in-frame clones, not every one. The sample shows about 89,000 clones, roughly 85% of them seen only once. This clone has a handful of counts. Antigen unknown. The chain links TRBV7-9 to TRBJ2-7, with TRBD1 matching over 10 bases. Sequencing was performed on PBMCs. The TCR was taken from a man between 40 and 49 years old in good health and CMV-seropositive. This CDR3 reads CASSNQTGGLKQQYF. The CDR3 nucleotides are TGTGCCAGCAGCAACCAGACAGGGGGCCTGAAGCAGCAGTACTTC.